These 27 T cell receptor beta chains were sequenced from one sample in a study of OX40 agonist ivuxolimab in advanced cancers. Sequencing was performed with immunoSEQ multiplex PCR; in TCRdb, only in-frame clones are kept and a portion is missing. The profile shows 30,000 to 40,000 clones, approximately 90% of them singletons. Sequencing was performed on CD4+ or CD8+ T cells sorted from blood, taken in a trial of the OX40 agonist ivuxolimab. All receptors derive from an adult with an advanced solid tumor such as melanoma, head and neck, liver or kidney cancer.

The count of this clone is one. The chain employs TRBV11-2 and TRBJ2-2, with TRBD2 identical over 11 bases. The CDR3 has 16 residues. With V trimmed by 6 bases and J by 3 bases, 6 bases remained unmatched. Per germline, CDR1 SGHAT and CDR2 FQNNGV. CDR3: CASRDALAGDTGELFF. The CDR3 coding sequence is TGTGCCAGCAGGGATGCACTAGCGGGGGACACCGGGGAGCTGTTTTTT.

This clone was detected only a few times. This rearrangement joins TRBV7-9 to TRBJ1-6; 9 nucleotides align to TRBD1. The CDR3 length is 16 residues. The ends lost 5 bases at V and 5 bases at J; junction bases unmatched: 7. Germline V gene data show CDR1 as SEHNR and CDR2 as FQNEAQ (reference sequence). CDR3 bases: TGTGCCAGCAGCCCTGGACAGGGGTGGGATAATTCACCCCTCCACTTT. As protein: CASSPGQGWDNSPLHF.

The rearrangement uses TRBV29-1 and TRBJ2-3; TRBD1 matches 8 bases. The CDR3 is made up of 14 amino acids. Germline V gene data show CDR1 as SQVTM and CDR2 as ANQGSEA. V was clipped by 1 base and J by 1 base; unmatched bases: 1. The CDR3: CSVEVGQGTDTQYF. CDR3 nucleotides: TGCAGCGTTGAAGTGGGACAGGGCACAGATACGCAGTATTTT.

This clone was seen a handful of times. This chain links TRBV4-1 with TRBJ1-2, with D unclear. The V end was cut by 4 bases, the J end by 3 bases, with 15 bases between. CDR1 and CDR2 (germline): MGHRA, YSYEKL. There are 15 residues in the CDR3. CDR3 amino acids: CASSLGPSGDYGYTF. The CDR3 DNA reads TGCGCCAGCAGCCTTGGGCCTTCCGGTGACTATGGCTACACCTTC.

This clone was recorded only once. J is TRBJ1-4 and V is TRBV6-1, with no clear D. Germline CDR1 is MNHNS and CDR2 is SASEGT. The CDR3 sequence is 10 residues long. Trimming cost V 5 bases and J 11 bases, with 6 bases left between them. The CDR3 coding sequence is TGTGCCAGCAGTTCGCATAAACTGTTTTTT. This gives the protein CASSSHKLFF.

The genes are TRBV23-1 and TRBJ2-3; D may be TRBD2 (5 bases). TRBV23-1 is an open reading frame, and its role is uncertain. The CDR3 runs 13 residues. V was cut by 7 bases and J by 5 bases, with 13 bases left in between. Here the CDR3 DNA reads TGCGCCAGCACCGAGAGGGCGAAAGATACGCAGTATTTT. Translating it yields CASTERAKDTQYF.

For the CDR3, the DNA is TGTGCCAGCACATTGAGGGCAGGGGCCAGCAATCAGCCCCAGCATTTT. This sequence encodes CASTLRAGASNQPQHF. The chain employs TRBV2 and TRBJ1-5; tentatively, D is TRBD1 (6 bases). Germline V gene data show CDR1 as SNHLY and CDR2 as FYNNEI. V was shortened by 7 bases and J by 1 base, with 17 bases between the two germline ends. The CDR3 extends over 16 amino acids.

This sequence joins TRBV27 and TRBJ2-7; 7 nucleotides align to TRBD2. The CDR3 is 13 residues long. V lost 3 bases, J lost 6 bases, and 5 bases stayed unmatched. Germline-derived CDR1 and CDR2 are MNHEY and SMNVEV (reference sequence). DNA of the CDR3: TGTGCCAGCAGTTTTATGGCTAGCGGCGAGCAGTACTTC. This translates into CASSFMASGEQYF.

This clone was seen a single time. This chain connects TRBV7-9 to TRBJ1-1; no reliable D call. The V end was cut by 10 bases, the J end by 4 bases, with 13 bases between. This CDR3 is built from 12 residues. The germline gives CDR1 SEHNR, CDR2 FQNEAQ (reference sequence). In DNA form, the CDR3 reads TGTGCCATCCCCTTAGAGGGCACTGAAGCTTTCTTT. Translated, it gives CAIPLEGTEAFF.

The count of this clone is one. V and J are TRBV13 and TRBJ2-3; TRBD2 matches 14 bases. The CDR3 has 16 amino acids. The germline gives CDR1 PRHDT, CDR2 FYEKMQ (reference sequence). V lost 5 bases to trimming and J lost 5 bases; unmatched junction nucleotides: 6. The CDR3 loop is CASSPTSGGARDTQYF. For the CDR3, the DNA is TGTGCCAGCAGCCCGACTAGCGGGGGGGCAAGAGATACGCAGTATTTT. Complete variable domain (other parts from reference TRBV13 and TRBJ2-3): AAGVIQSPRHLIKEKRETATLKCYPIPRHDTVYWYQQGPGQDPQFLISFYEKMQSDKGSIPDRFSAQQFSDYHSELNMSSLELGDSALYFCASSPTSGGARDTQYFGPGTRLTVL.

The V and J genes are TRBV10-3 and TRBJ2-1, with 13 bases that match TRBD2. Germline-derived CDR1 and CDR2 are ENHRY and SYGVKD. CDR3 size: 20 residues. V trimming: 1 base; J trimming: 6 bases; junction bases outside the gene matches: 15. This chain's CDR3 is CAISELGTSGALLRGNEQFF. CDR3 DNA: TGTGCCATCAGTGAGTTGGGGACTAGCGGGGCCCTGCTTCGGGGCAATGAGCAGTTCTTC.

V is TRBV6-6 and J is TRBJ2-1, with a weak D call TRBD1 (6 bases). Trimming removed 2 bases at V and 1 base at J, with 9 bases between. Germline CDR1 is MNHNY and CDR2 is SVGAGI (reference sequence). The CDR3 loop spans 15 amino acids. The CDR3 sequence: CASSYGQGSYNEQFF. For the CDR3, the DNA is TGTGCCAGCAGTTACGGTCAGGGGTCCTACAATGAGCAGTTCTTC.

The chain carries TRBV29-1 and TRBJ2-7; 7 bases match TRBD2. There are 11 residues in the CDR3. The junction had 4 bases not matched to a gene; V was cut back by 6 bases and J by 5 bases. Germline V gene lookup returns CDR1 SQVTM and CDR2 ANQGSEA. The DNA for the CDR3 is TGCAGCGTGCGGGAGTTGGACGAGCAGTACTTC. Amino acid sequence: CSVRELDEQYF.

J is TRBJ2-7 and V is TRBV7-9; D call uncertain. The CDR3 sequence is 15 residues long. The germline V gene encodes CDR1 SEHNR and CDR2 FQNEAQ (reference sequence). The V and J ends lost 0 bases and 5 bases respectively, with 14 bases between them. For the CDR3, the DNA is TGTGCCAGCAGCTTAGCGGCCGGCTTAATCAACGAGCAGTACTTC. The encoded protein is CASSLAAGLINEQYF.

This chain links TRBV9 with TRBJ1-2, with 7 nucleotides matching TRBD1. Germline CDR1 and CDR2: SGDLS and YYNGEE. V lost 0 bases to trimming and J lost 3 bases; unmatched junction nucleotides: 2. The CDR3 length is 14 residues. CDR3 region: CASSVGGGDYGYTF. In DNA, the CDR3 is TGTGCCAGCAGCGTAGGAGGGGGCGACTATGGCTACACCTTC. The whole variable domain, remainder taken from reference TRBV9 and TRBJ1-2, is DSGVTQTPKHLITATGQRVTLRCSPRSGDLSVYWYQQSLDQGLQFLIQYYNGEERAKGNILERFSAQQFPDLHSELNLSSLELGDSALYFCASSVGGGDYGYTFGSGTRLTVV.

The chain is built from TRBV6-5 and TRBJ2-1; 12 bases are a match to TRBD2. Per germline, CDR1 MNHEY and CDR2 SVGAGI. The V segment lost 5 bases and the J segment 10 bases; nucleotides outside the gene matches: 6. This CDR3 has 14 amino acids. The CDR3 spells CASSLAGGPGEQFF. Here the CDR3 DNA reads TGTGCCAGCAGTCTAGCGGGAGGGCCAGGAGAGCAGTTCTTC.

The chain uses TRBV19 and TRBJ1-5, with D tentatively TRBD1 (6 bases). Germline assignment: CDR1 LNHDA and CDR2 SQIVND (reference sequence). V lost 4 bases and J lost 3, with 13 bases in between. The CDR3 runs 15 residues. The chain's CDR3 is CASSTQGPHNQPQHF. The DNA of the CDR3 is TGTGCCAGTAGTACACAGGGCCCTCACAATCAGCCCCAGCATTTT.

A few counts support this clone. The chain uses TRBV27 and TRBJ1-5; D is unclear. This CDR3 contains 13 residues. V was cut by 9 bases and J by 4 bases, with 13 bases left in between. The germline gives CDR1 MNHEY, CDR2 SMNVEV (reference sequence). DNA for the CDR3: TGTGCCAGTGCCACCGCGGGGAATCAGCCCCAGCATTTT. The encoded protein is CASATAGNQPQHF.

The rearrangement links TRBV11-2 to TRBJ2-5; tentative D call: TRBD2 (6 bases). The CDR3 is 16 amino acids. The germline CDR1 and CDR2 sequences are SGHAT and FQNNGV. Trimming left V 5 bases short and J 0 bases short, with 16 bases between. As DNA, the CDR3 is TGTGCCAGCAGCCCAGTTATCCGGGGGTACCAAGAGACCCAGTACTTC. It yields the protein CASSPVIRGYQETQYF.

The V gene is TRBV4-1, the J gene TRBJ2-7; 12 bases line up with TRBD2. J gave up 7 bases and V 0 bases, and 10 bases lay outside the gene matches. The germline gives CDR1 MGHRA, CDR2 YSYEKL. This CDR3 contains 17 residues. CDR3 in amino acids: CASSQDASSGGVKEQYF. In DNA, the CDR3 is TGCGCCAGCAGCCAAGATGCGTCTAGCGGGGGGGTTAAAGAGCAGTACTTC.

This rearrangement joins TRBV9 to TRBJ2-2; D perhaps matches TRBD1 (5 bases). Trimming removed 0 bases at V and 5 bases at J, with 5 bases between. The CDR3 has 13 residues. Germline V CDR1 and CDR2: SGDLS, YYNGEE. CDR3 sequence reads: CASSVEGTGELFF. Written as DNA, the CDR3 is TGTGCCAGCAGCGTAGAGGGGACCGGGGAGCTGTTTTTT.

This clone turned up a few times. The chain combines TRBV6-5 with TRBJ1-1; D is possibly TRBD1 (5 bases). This CDR3 has 14 residues. V lost 5 bases, J lost 1 base, and 11 bases lay in between. Per the germline V gene, CDR1 is MNHEY and CDR2 is SVGAGI. Written as DNA, the CDR3 is TGTGCCAGCAGTACCTTCGGACAGAACACTGAAGCTTTCTTT. This codes for CASSTFGQNTEAFF.

This clone is a singleton in its sample. The chain combines TRBV27 with TRBJ2-6; no firm D call. Germline CDR1 MNHEY, CDR2 SMNVEV (reference sequence). There are 12 residues in the CDR3. Trimming took 4 bases from V and 2 from J, leaving 0 bases between them. CDR3 sequence (DNA): TGTGCCAGCAGTTCTGGGGCCAACGTCCTGACTTTC. It is translated as CASSSGANVLTF.

This chain connects TRBV19 to TRBJ2-2; 11 bases map to TRBD1. Germline V gene lookup returns CDR1 LNHDA and CDR2 SQIVND (reference sequence). This CDR3 contains 16 residues. The trim removed 8 bases at V and 2 bases at J, leaving 7 bases unmatched. The CDR3 bases are TGTGCCAGTGGGGACAGGGGGAACTTCAACACCGGGGAGCTGTTTTTT. This translates into CASGDRGNFNTGELFF.

This rearrangement joins TRBV27 to TRBJ1-5; possibly TRBD1 for D (6 bases). The CDR3 is 15 amino acids. Germline loops: CDR1 MNHEY, CDR2 SMNVEV (reference sequence). V was clipped by 3 bases and J by 2 bases, with 11 bases between them. CDR3 in amino acids: CASSLGRGGNQPQHF. CDR3 coding DNA: TGTGCCAGCAGTTTGGGCAGGGGAGGCAATCAGCCCCAGCATTTT.

The CDR3 DNA follows: TGTGCCAGCAGCCCAGAGGGTTCCAGGGCGAGCGAGCAGTACTTC. Translated, it gives CASSPEGSRASEQYF. The chain recombines TRBV11-3 with TRBJ2-7, with D perhaps assigned TRBD1 or TRBD2 (5 bases each). The germline V and J ends were trimmed by 5 bases and 6 bases, with 20 bases remaining between them. The CDR3 runs to 15 residues. Germline V lookup: CDR1 SGHNT, CDR2 YENEEA.

This rearrangement joins TRBV10-2 to TRBJ2-1; 13 bases line up with TRBD2. Germline-derived CDR1 and CDR2 are WSHSY and SAAADI. Germline trimming cut 6 bases from V and 3 bases from J; bases unmatched to any gene: 2. The CDR3 has 15 residues. DNA for the CDR3: TGCGCCAGCAGGGGGACTAGCGGGAACTACAATGAGCAGTTCTTC. Its protein product is CASRGTSGNYNEQFF.